This TCR beta chain was sequenced for a study of regulatory T cells in long-lasting Graves disease. This clonotype was recorded many times. Antigen: not known. Building the TCR beta libraries relied on iRepertoire HTBI primers, and CDR3 regions underwent Arm-PCR. Under the authors' procedure: Throughout the samples, researchers identified 60 to 70 TRBV and roughly 13 TRBJ segments. Each CDR3 protein is one row after TCRdb ran MiXCR on the multiplex PCR reads. The authors' filters were not applied to this entry. In the table there are 430,000 or so distinct CDR3 sequences, roughly a fifth of which are singletons. General study results and limits: With 2,500 to 3,000 shared public clonotypes, persistent patients exceeded new patients, who shared more than 900. A reduction in accuracy may have resulted from the small sample size.

The CDR3 covers 12 residues. The V gene lost 5 bases and the J gene lost 0 bases, with 8 bases spanning the gap. The germline V gene has CDR1 SQVTM and CDR2 ANQGSEA. Time point: persistent/refractory GD, antithyroid drugs over 5 years with positive TRAb. PBMC RNA served as the TCR library source. EDTA tubes were used for drawing around 8.2 milliliters of peripheral blood. The TCR was taken from a female donor with Graves disease. The chain links TRBV29-1 to TRBJ2-7, with TRBD1 as a possible D gene (5 bases). Sequencing used peripheral blood mononuclear cells (PBMCs), obtained when the disease was refractory, from a patient treated with antithyroid drugs. The CDR3, as DNA: TGCAGCGTTTTAGGGGCCTCCTACGAGCAGTACTTC. Protein: CSVLGASYEQYF.